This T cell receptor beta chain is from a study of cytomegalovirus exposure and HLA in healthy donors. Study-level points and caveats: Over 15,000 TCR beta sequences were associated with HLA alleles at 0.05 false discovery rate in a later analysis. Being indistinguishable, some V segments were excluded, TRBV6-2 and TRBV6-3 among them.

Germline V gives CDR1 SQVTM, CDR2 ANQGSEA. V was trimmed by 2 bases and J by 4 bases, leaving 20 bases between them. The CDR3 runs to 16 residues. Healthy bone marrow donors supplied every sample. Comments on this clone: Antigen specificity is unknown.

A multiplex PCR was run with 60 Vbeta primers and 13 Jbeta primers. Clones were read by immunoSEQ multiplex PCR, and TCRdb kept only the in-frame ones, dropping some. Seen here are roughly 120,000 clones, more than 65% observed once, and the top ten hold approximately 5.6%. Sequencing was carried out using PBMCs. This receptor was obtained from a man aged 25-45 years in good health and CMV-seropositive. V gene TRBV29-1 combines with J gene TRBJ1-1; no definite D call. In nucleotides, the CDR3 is TGCAGCGTTGAAATGGTAAGAGCCTCAAGCGGCACTGAAGCTTTCTTT. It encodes CSVEMVRASSGTEAFF.